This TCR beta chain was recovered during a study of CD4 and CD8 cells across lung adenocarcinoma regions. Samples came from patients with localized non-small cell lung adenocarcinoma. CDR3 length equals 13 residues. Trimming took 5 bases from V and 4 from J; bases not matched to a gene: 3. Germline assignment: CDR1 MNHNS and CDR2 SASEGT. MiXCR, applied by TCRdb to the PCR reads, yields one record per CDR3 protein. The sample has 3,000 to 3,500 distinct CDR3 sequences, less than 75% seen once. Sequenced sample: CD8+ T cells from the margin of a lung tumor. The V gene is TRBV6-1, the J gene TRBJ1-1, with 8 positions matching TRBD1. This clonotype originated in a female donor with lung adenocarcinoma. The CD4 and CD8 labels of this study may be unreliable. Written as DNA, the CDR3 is TGTGCCAGCAGTCATCAGGGGGCCACTGAAGCTTTCTTT. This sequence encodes CASSHQGATEAFF.